This T cell receptor (beta chain) appears in the sequencing data of a study of graft-versus-host responses after intestinal transplantation. Using immunoSEQ multiplex PCR, the repertoire was profiled, and TCRdb retains in-frame clones only, with some absent. The profile shows approximately 6,900 clones, 20% to 25% of them singletons. The CDR3 has 17 amino acids. The specimen was alloreactive CD4+ T cells from a mixed lymphocyte reaction culture, collected before transplantation. Subset denoted: CFSE-low proliferating T cells sorted from roughly six-day pre-transplant mixed lymphocyte reaction (GvH or HvG direction). The chain uses TRBV21-1 and TRBJ2-6. TRBV21-1 is an annotated pseudogene. The receptor comes from a human patient who was an organ donor for intestinal transplantation. Written as DNA, the CDR3 is TGTGCCAGCAGCAAAGGGGGAGAGAGGGGTGGGGCCAACGTCCTGACTTTC. This codes for CASSKGGERGGANVLTF.